Sequencing of this T cell receptor beta chain was carried out in a study of T cell responses to AZD1222 COVID-19 vaccine. Measured with immunoSEQ multiplex PCR; TCRdb has only the in-frame clones, and not every one. The profile shows approximately 110,000 clones, roughly 88% of them singletons. This clone was picked up a small number of times. The CDR3 contains 15 residues. The germline V gene has CDR1 MNHEY and CDR2 SVGAGI. Trimming cost V 3 bases and J 2 bases, with 14 bases left between them. The specimen comprised peripheral blood, sampled on day 0 of AZD1222 vaccination. The chain uses TRBV6-5 and TRBJ2-7; D is undetermined. The TCR comes from an adult in good health. The CDR3 sequence: CASSYRSAGPYEQYF. The CDR3, as DNA: TGTGCCAGCAGTTATAGGTCAGCTGGACCCTACGAGCAGTACTTC.